The 5 T cell receptor beta chains presented below share a single source sample, sequenced in a study of blood T cell repertoires in COVID-19 (dated by TCRdb to the early 2020s). The method behind the library was the immunoSEQ multiplex PCR assay. TCRdb retrieved this table from immuneACCESS and kept in-frame rearrangements only. Not all clones are present; in checked studies, unresolved V genes account for under half, and no reason is known for the remainder. The sample has a few hundred thousand clones on record, about nine tenths of them singletons. About 3% of the sample belongs to the ten largest clones. Sequenced input: peripheral blood. The receptors were sampled from a young woman with active or convalescent COVID-19.

The rearrangement links TRBV9 to TRBJ2-1; D perhaps matches TRBD1 (6 bases). The germline gives CDR1 SGDLS, CDR2 YYNGEE. CDR3 length equals 14 residues. Trimming removed 4 bases at V and 9 bases at J, with 17 bases between. The DNA for the CDR3 is TGTGCCAGCAGCTCAGGGGCCCTGTATGGTGAGCAGTTCTTC. Its protein product is CASSSGALYGEQFF.

In nucleotides, the CDR3 is TGTGCCAGCAGCTCCTCCGGTTTAGGGAGCGTAGATGGCTACACCTTC. Its protein is CASSSSGLGSVDGYTF. The V and J genes are TRBV6-2 or TRBV6-3 and TRBJ1-2; D is ambiguous. The germline V and J ends were trimmed by 6 bases and 6 bases, with 23 bases remaining between them. The CDR3 is 16 residues long. Germline-derived CDR1 and CDR2 are MNHEY and SVGEGT.

A note on this clone: The sample holds other DNA sequences that translate to the same CDR3. The V and J genes are TRBV6-5 and TRBJ1-2; 12 nucleotides align to TRBD1. The germline gives CDR1 MNHEY, CDR2 SVGAGI. Trimming removed 0 bases from V and 3 bases from J; junction bases left unmatched: 2. The CDR3 extends over 16 amino acids. CDR3 protein: CASSYSGTGGYYGYTF. CDR3 coding DNA: TGTGCCAGCAGTTACTCCGGGACAGGGGGCTACTATGGCTACACCTTC.

There are a few counts of this clone. The V gene is TRBV2, the J gene TRBJ1-5; D is uncertain. This CDR3 spans 13 amino acids. V was cut by 4 bases and J by 3 bases, with 7 bases left in between. The germline V gene encodes CDR1 SNHLY and CDR2 FYNNEI. Here the CDR3 reads CASSVQVNQPQHF. The CDR3 coding sequence is TGTGCCAGCAGTGTCCAGGTCAATCAGCCCCAGCATTTT.

The V and J genes are TRBV5-1 and TRBJ1-2; 11 nucleotides match TRBD1. With V trimmed by 0 bases and J by 9 bases, 7 bases remained unmatched. Germline CDR1 is SGHRS and CDR2 is YFSETQ. The CDR3 is made up of 15 amino acids. The CDR3 reads CASSLAGGQGASYTF. Written as DNA, the CDR3 is TGCGCCAGCAGCTTGGCCGGCGGACAGGGGGCGAGCTACACCTTC.